Listed below are T cell receptor beta chains from one sample, sequenced in a study of beta chain features in type 1 diabetes. Measured with immunoSEQ multiplex PCR; TCRdb has only the in-frame clones, and not every one. Of some 270,000 clones in the sample, 14% were seen once. The sequenced material came from naive CD4+ T cells from blood. Every receptor here comes from a woman aged 35 to 49 in good health. Both conserved end residues are part of each CDR3. D genes are given only for firm matches. Rows give clone size only sometimes, using once, few, many, or a class for an expanded clone.

V gene: TRBV7-2
J gene: TRBJ2-3
clone size: few
D gene: -
CDR3 protein: CASSPRGGAFFTDTQYF
CDR3 DNA: TGTGCCAGCTCGCCTAGAGGAGGAGCGTTCTTCACAGATACGCAGTATTTT

V gene: TRBV7-2
J gene: TRBJ2-1
clone size: -
D gene: -
CDR3 protein: CASSLALSRDEQFF
CDR3 DNA: TGTGCCAGCAGCTTAGCCCTTTCGAGGGATGAGCAGTTCTTC

V gene: TRBV5-1
J gene: TRBJ2-7
clone size: few
D gene: -
CDR3 protein: CASSSVYEQYF
CDR3 DNA: TGCGCCAGCAGCTCCGTGTACGAGCAGTACTTC

V gene: TRBV2
J gene: TRBJ1-2
clone size: -
D gene: TRBD1
CDR3 protein: CASSATGGYGYTF
CDR3 DNA: TGTGCCAGCAGTGCTACAGGGGGGTATGGCTACACCTTC

V gene: TRBV4-1
J gene: TRBJ2-3
clone size: -
D gene: TRBD2
CDR3 protein: CASSQGGGDTQYF
CDR3 DNA: TGCGCCAGCAGCCAGGGCGGGGGAGATACGCAGTATTTT

V gene: TRBV15
J gene: TRBJ2-1
clone size: -
D gene: TRBD2
CDR3 protein: CATSREGLAGAEQFF
CDR3 DNA: TGTGCCACCAGCAGAGAGGGACTAGCGGGGGCCGAGCAGTTCTTC

V gene: TRBV18
J gene: TRBJ1-1
clone size: -
D gene: -
CDR3 protein: CASSPIGGAETEAFF
CDR3 DNA: TGTGCCAGCTCACCAATCGGTGGGGCGGAAACTGAAGCTTTCTTT

V gene: TRBV5-4
J gene: TRBJ2-5
clone size: many
D gene: TRBD2
CDR3 protein: CASSRQIAGARETQYF
CDR3 DNA: TGTGCCAGCAGTCGACAAATAGCGGGGGCAAGGGAGACCCAGTACTTC

V gene: TRBV7-9
J gene: TRBJ1-4
clone size: many
D gene: -
CDR3 protein: CASSIGLTKGEKLFF
CDR3 DNA: TGTGCCAGCAGCATAGGACTAACGAAGGGTGAAAAACTGTTTTTT

V gene: TRBV6-5
J gene: TRBJ2-2
clone size: few
D gene: -
CDR3 protein: CAGRQAANTGELFF
CDR3 DNA: TGTGCCGGCAGACAGGCCGCGAACACCGGGGAGCTGTTTTTT

V gene: TRBV10-3
J gene: TRBJ2-7
clone size: -
D gene: TRBD2
CDR3 protein: CAIRPSGGADEQYF
CDR3 DNA: TGTGCCATCAGGCCTAGCGGGGGGGCAGACGAGCAGTACTTC

V gene: TRBV5-4
J gene: TRBJ2-1
clone size: -
D gene: -
CDR3 protein: CASSLASPNEQFF
CDR3 DNA: TGTGCCAGCAGCCTGGCTAGTCCCAATGAGCAGTTCTTC

V gene: TRBV5-1
J gene: TRBJ1-2
clone size: few
D gene: TRBD1
CDR3 protein: CASSNGQVYGYTF
CDR3 DNA: TGCGCCAGCAGCAACGGACAGGTCTATGGCTACACCTTC

V gene: TRBV18
J gene: TRBJ1-5
clone size: -
D gene: -
CDR3 protein: CASSPSYQGQPQHF
CDR3 DNA: TGTGCCAGCTCACCTTCCTATCAGGGTCAGCCCCAGCATTTT

V gene: TRBV5-1
J gene: TRBJ1-1
clone size: -
D gene: -
CDR3 protein: CASSLALQGQGTEAFF
CDR3 DNA: TGCGCCAGCAGCTTGGCCCTCCAGGGACAAGGCACTGAAGCTTTCTTT

V gene: TRBV5-1
J gene: TRBJ1-1
clone size: -
D gene: -
CDR3 protein: CASSLVASNTEAFF
CDR3 DNA: TGCGCCAGCAGCTTGGTTGCGTCCAACACTGAAGCTTTCTTT